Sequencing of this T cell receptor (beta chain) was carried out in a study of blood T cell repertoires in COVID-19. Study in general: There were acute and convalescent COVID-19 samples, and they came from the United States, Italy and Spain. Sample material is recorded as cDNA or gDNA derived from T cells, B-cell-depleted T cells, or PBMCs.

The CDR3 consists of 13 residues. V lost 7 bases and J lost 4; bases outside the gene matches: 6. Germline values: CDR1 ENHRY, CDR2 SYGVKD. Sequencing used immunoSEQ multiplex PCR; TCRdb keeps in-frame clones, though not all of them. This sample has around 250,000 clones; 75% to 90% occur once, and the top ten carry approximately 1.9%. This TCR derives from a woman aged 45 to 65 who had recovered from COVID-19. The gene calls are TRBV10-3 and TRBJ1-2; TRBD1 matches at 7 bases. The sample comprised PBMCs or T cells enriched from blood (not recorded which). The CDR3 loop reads CAITNDRAYGYTF. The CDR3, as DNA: TGTGCCATCACCAACGACAGGGCCTATGGCTACACCTTC.